One and the same sample provided the 3 T cell receptor beta chains below, sequenced in a study of cytomegalovirus exposure and HLA in healthy donors. PCR amplification relied on 60 Vbeta primers (plus 13 Jbeta primers). Sequenced by immunoSEQ multiplex PCR; TCRdb stores in-frame clones only, minus some. The table shows 100,000 to 150,000 clones, with more than 70% occurring only once. Sequenced material: PBMCs. These receptors all come from a man between 25 and 39 years old in good health and CMV-seronegative.

V gene TRBV5-6 combines with J gene TRBJ2-7, with unresolved D. The CDR3 is made up of 12 amino acids. Trimming shortened V by 4 bases and J by 1 base, and 6 bases separated the two germline ends. Germline lookup yields CDR1 SGHDT and CDR2 YYEEEE. Written as DNA, the CDR3 is TGTGCCAGCAGCCTAGAATCCTACGAGCAGTACTTC. Amino acid sequence: CASSLESYEQYF.

This chain uses TRBV6-4 with TRBJ1-4; D is unresolved. CDR3 length: 11 amino acids. The germline V gene encodes CDR1 MRHNA and CDR2 SNTAGT. V lost 8 bases and J 7 bases, leaving 8 bases between the germline ends. The CDR3 DNA is TGTGCCAGCTCCGGTTTTGAAAAACTGTTTTTT. Protein sequence: CASSGFEKLFF.

The J gene is TRBJ1-1, the V gene TRBV28, with 9 bases lining up with TRBD1. The V and J ends lost 4 bases and 3 bases, in that order; junction bases with no gene match: 9. This CDR3 has 16 amino acids. In germline, CDR1 is MDHEN, CDR2 SYDVKM. CDR3 sequence reads: CASSSYRDREDTEAFF. DNA for the CDR3: TGTGCCAGCAGTTCCTACCGGGACAGGGAAGACACTGAAGCTTTCTTT.